The next 28 T cell receptor beta chains were all read from a single sample in a study of T-cell reconstitution after alpha-beta-depleted transplantation in children. Researchers prepared the TCRbeta library using unique molecular identifiers, the study reports. MiXCR, applied by TCRdb to the PCR reads, yields one record per CDR3 protein. The data contain 440,000 or so distinct CDR3 sequences, 43% of them singletons. The source was PBMCs, collected before TCRalphabeta/CD19-depleted stem cell transplant. The receptors originated from a girl aged 2 to 10 with aplastic anemia, due to receive a stem cell transplant.

This clonotype appeared many times. The chain is built from TRBV5-1 and TRBJ2-3; possible D gene TRBD2, 6 bases. The V and J ends lost 4 bases and 2 bases respectively, with 8 bases between them. Germline assignment: CDR1 SGHRS and CDR2 YFSETQ. The CDR3 consists of 13 residues. Here the CDR3 reads CASSPGDTDTQYF. CDR3 bases: TGCGCCAGCAGCCCGGGGGACACAGATACGCAGTATTTT.

This clonotype was detected ten times or more. The genes are TRBV7-9 and TRBJ1-2; 7 nucleotides align to TRBD1. V was clipped by 5 bases and J by 0 bases; unmatched bases: 6. CDR3 length: 15 amino acids. CDR1 SEHNR and CDR2 FQNEAQ come from the germline V gene (reference sequence). The CDR3 DNA sequence: TGTGCCAGCAGCCCCGCGGACAGGACTAACTATGGCTACACCTTC. It yields the protein CASSPADRTNYGYTF. Full variable domain (rest looked up from reference TRBV7-9 and TRBJ1-2): DTGVSQNPRHKITKRGQNVTFRCDPISEHNRLYWYRQTLGQGPEFLTYFQNEAQLEKSRLLSDRFSAERPKGSFSTLEIQRTEQGDSAMYLCASSPADRTNYGYTFGSGTRLTVV.

The genes are TRBV19 and TRBJ2-7; 7 nucleotides align to TRBD2. Germline-derived CDR1 and CDR2 are LNHDA and SQIVND (reference sequence). J lost 2 bases, V lost 3 bases, and 7 bases had no gene match. This CDR3 region has 15 residues. CDR3 DNA: TGTGCCAGTAGTATGAGGCTAGCGGATACCTACGAGCAGTACTTC. Translated: CASSMRLADTYEQYF.

There are a few counts of this clonotype. The chain combines TRBV29-1 with TRBJ2-7; TRBD2 agrees at 12 bases. The CDR3 runs to 15 residues. Germline-derived CDR1 and CDR2 are SQVTM and ANQGSEA. V trimming: 2 bases; J trimming: 2 bases; junction bases outside the gene matches: 4. The CDR3 DNA reads as TGCAGCGTTGAAAAGACTAGCGGGGGACCCTACGAGCAGTACTTC. Protein: CSVEKTSGGPYEQYF.

The V and J genes are TRBV28 and TRBJ2-1; D remains ambiguous. CDR3 length equals 16 residues. The germline gives CDR1 MDHEN, CDR2 SYDVKM. Deletions cut 6 bases from V and 3 bases from J, with 18 bases between. The CDR3 loop is CASSPIPGYLYNEQFF. In DNA form, the CDR3 reads TGTGCCAGCAGCCCCATCCCTGGGTACCTCTACAATGAGCAGTTCTTC.

This clonotype was seen repeatedly, ten times or more. The chain combines TRBV6-5 with TRBJ2-2; TRBD1 might be the D (6 bases). The V and J ends lost 2 bases and 4 bases respectively, with 14 bases between them. The CDR3 has 16 amino acids. From germline, CDR1 is MNHEY and CDR2 SVGAGI. CDR3 coding DNA: TGTGCCAGCAGTTACGACCGGCGACAGGCCACCGGGGAGCTGTTTTTT. The encoded protein is CASSYDRRQATGELFF.

The CDR3 is CASSPGTDTEAFF. As DNA, the CDR3 is TGCGCCAGCAGCCCGGGGACTGACACTGAAGCTTTCTTT. This chain joins TRBV5-1 and TRBJ1-1, with D tentatively TRBD1 (5 bases). CDR1 and CDR2 (germline): SGHRS, YFSETQ. V was cut by 4 bases and J by 3 bases, with 10 bases left in between. The CDR3 loop spans 13 amino acids.

This sequence joins TRBV20-1 and TRBJ2-3; 7 bases line up with TRBD2. The J segment lost 0 bases and the V segment lost 1 base, leaving 7 bases of the junction unmatched. From germline, CDR1 is DFQATT and CDR2 SNEGSKA (reference sequence). The CDR3 is made up of 16 amino acids. Here the CDR3 DNA reads TGCAGTGCTAGAGGACTTAGCGGGTACAGCACAGATACGCAGTATTTT. Residues: CSARGLSGYSTDTQYF.

The J gene is TRBJ2-6, the V gene TRBV5-5, with D possibly TRBD1 on 6 matching bases. Germline assignment: CDR1 SGHKS and CDR2 YYEKEE (reference sequence). CDR3 size: 15 residues. V gave up 2 bases and J gave up 7 bases, with 13 bases separating them. CDR3 sequence reads: CASSFTGTSANVLTF. For the CDR3, the DNA is TGTGCCAGCAGCTTTACAGGGACATCAGCCAACGTCCTGACTTTC. The entire variable domain, with the rest obtained from reference TRBV5-5 and TRBJ2-6, is as follows: DAGVTQSPTHLIKTRGQQVTLRCSPISGHKSVSWYQQVLGQGPQFIFQYYEKEERGRGNFPDRFSARQFPNYSSELNVNALLLGDSALYLCASSFTGTSANVLTFGAGSRLTVL.

The rearrangement links TRBV20-1 to TRBJ2-1; D remains ambiguous. The germline V gene has CDR1 DFQATT and CDR2 SNEGSKA (reference sequence). The CDR3 spans 12 residues. The V end lost 6 bases, the J end lost 10 bases, and 16 bases lay between the germline ends. The CDR3 sequence: CSAAYWSSEQFF. The CDR3 DNA sequence: TGCAGTGCCGCCTATTGGTCCTCCGAGCAGTTCTTC.

A few counts support this clonotype. The chain joins TRBV10-3 to TRBJ1-3, with 7 positions matching TRBD1. CDR1 and CDR2 from the germline V gene are ENHRY and SYGVKD. The CDR3 totals 13 residues. V was clipped by 10 bases and J by 8 bases; unmatched bases: 11. DNA of the CDR3: TGTGCCAGCCAGGGGGATGGTCGGCACACCATATATTTT. It yields the protein CASQGDGRHTIYF.

This clonotype has more than one count but fewer than ten. This rearrangement joins TRBV7-6 to TRBJ2-7; either TRBD1 or TRBD2 may fit D (5 bases each). Trimming removed 6 bases at V and 3 bases at J, with 18 bases between. CDR1 is SGHVS, CDR2 FNYEAQ, per germline. This CDR3 has 15 residues. This CDR3 is CASSHAVRDVYEQYF. CDR3 nucleotide sequence: TGTGCCAGCAGTCACGCGGTACGGGACGTCTACGAGCAGTACTTC.

V usage is TRBV28 and J usage is TRBJ1-5; 7 nucleotides line up with TRBD1. The J segment lost 1 base and the V segment lost 1 base, leaving 1 base of the junction unmatched. The CDR3 extends over 15 amino acids. Germline CDR1 MDHEN, CDR2 SYDVKM. The CDR3, as DNA: TGTGCCAGCAGTTTATTACAGGGGAGCAATCAGCCCCAGCATTTT. It specifies CASSLLQGSNQPQHF. The whole variable domain, remainder taken from reference TRBV28 and TRBJ1-5, is DVKVTQSSRYLVKRTGEKVFLECVQDMDHENMFWYRQDPGLGLRLIYFSYDVKMKEKGDIPEGYSVSREKKERFSLILESASTNQTSMYLCASSLLQGSNQPQHFGDGTRLSIL.

At least ten counts were recorded for this clonotype. CDR3 in DNA: TGTGCCAGCAGTTCCCCGGGACACATGAACACTGAAGCTTTCTTT. The encoded protein is CASSSPGHMNTEAFF. The chain is built from TRBV6-5 and TRBJ1-1; D is perhaps TRBD1 (6 bases). CDR1 is MNHEY and CDR2 is SVGAGI in the germline V gene. The CDR3 runs to 15 residues. The V and J ends lost 4 bases and 0 bases respectively, with 12 bases between them.

The V call is TRBV29-1, the J call TRBJ2-1; 7 nucleotides line up with TRBD1. The V gene end was trimmed by 2 bases and the J gene end by 10 bases; junction bases not matched to a gene: 2. Germline-derived CDR1 and CDR2 are SQVTM and ANQGSEA. There are 11 residues in the CDR3. DNA for the CDR3: TGCAGCGTTGAAACCAGGGGGGAGCAGTTCTTC. This gives the protein CSVETRGEQFF.

The CDR3 here is CSARGPGNRAHYEQYF. DNA of the CDR3: TGCAGTGCTAGAGGTCCGGGGAACAGGGCCCACTACGAGCAGTACTTC. The rearrangement links TRBV20-1 to TRBJ2-7; perhaps TRBD1 as D (6 bases). Trimming removed 1 base from V and 3 bases from J, with 19 bases in between. CDR3 size: 16 residues. Germline V lookup: CDR1 DFQATT, CDR2 SNEGSKA (reference sequence).

This clonotype was observed many times. The chain is built from TRBV9 and TRBJ2-4, with TRBD1 matching 9 bases. Germline CDR1 and CDR2: SGDLS and YYNGEE. Trimming at V came to 0 bases and at J to 6 bases, leaving 10 bases not matched to a gene. This CDR3 comprises 17 residues. This chain's CDR3 is CASSVEGDRGRGNIQYF. The CDR3 nucleotides are TGTGCCAGCAGCGTAGAAGGCGACAGGGGGAGAGGAAACATTCAGTACTTC.

The V and J genes are TRBV6-5 and TRBJ2-1; 10 positions match TRBD2. The trim removed 3 bases at V and 4 bases at J, leaving 9 bases unmatched. CDR3 size: 17 residues. Germline CDR1 MNHEY, CDR2 SVGAGI. This chain's CDR3 is CASSYRPGTSVYNEQFF. Written as DNA, the CDR3 is TGTGCCAGCAGTTATCGGCCCGGGACTAGCGTATACAATGAGCAGTTCTTC.

The rearrangement uses TRBV9 and TRBJ2-3; TRBD2 matches at 10 bases. Germline values: CDR1 SGDLS, CDR2 YYNGEE. After removal of 2 bases from V and 2 bases from J, the junction contained 11 bases not matched to a gene. This CDR3 region has 18 residues. The CDR3 nucleotides are TGTGCCAGCAGCGTTGGGCTAGCGGGAGTAGGGTTCACAGATACGCAGTATTTT. This encodes CASSVGLAGVGFTDTQYF.

The V gene is TRBV7-2, the J gene TRBJ2-1, with D perhaps TRBD2 (5 bases). The CDR3 is 17 amino acids. The germline gives CDR1 SGHTA, CDR2 FQGNSA. With 3 bases removed from V and 8 bases from J, the gap between germline ends came to 23 bases. CDR3 DNA sequence: TGTGCCAGCAGCTTGAATAGTTCGCCTTCTAGCACGGATGAGCAGTTCTTC. As protein: CASSLNSSPSSTDEQFF.

This clonotype was counted many times. The rearrangement joins TRBV10-3 to TRBJ2-1; D ambiguous. The CDR3 extends over 12 amino acids. The V end lost 3 bases, the J end lost 9 bases, and 9 bases lay between the germline ends. The germline V gene encodes CDR1 ENHRY and CDR2 SYGVKD. CDR3 sequence (DNA): TGTGCCATCAGTGAACCAGTAGGTGAGCAGTTCTTC. Translated, it gives CAISEPVGEQFF.

The chain carries TRBV20-1 and TRBJ2-5; no reliable D call. Germline-derived CDR1 and CDR2 are DFQATT and SNEGSKA (reference sequence). The CDR3 has 17 residues. Trimming stripped 0 bases from V and 0 bases from J, with 17 bases between. CDR3 sequence reads: CSARDLYAPTYQETQYF. For the CDR3, the DNA is TGCAGTGCTAGAGATCTTTACGCCCCTACGTACCAAGAGACCCAGTACTTC.

This clonotype appeared a few times. The J gene is TRBJ2-5, the V gene TRBV7-2; TRBD1 matches at 12 bases. The CDR3 is 14 residues long. J lost 5 bases, V lost 7 bases, and 5 bases had no gene match. Germline assignment: CDR1 SGHTA and CDR2 FQGNSA. Written as DNA, the CDR3 is TGTGCCAGCACCGCCGGGACAGGGGGCGAGACCCAGTACTTC. Translated, it gives CASTAGTGGETQYF.

This clonotype was seen only a few times. The rearrangement uses TRBV5-1 and TRBJ1-2; D remains ambiguous. Per germline, CDR1 SGHRS and CDR2 YFSETQ. The CDR3 runs 14 residues. Trimming stripped 0 bases from V and 4 bases from J, with 10 bases between. The CDR3 protein is CASSLGPESYGYTF. CDR3 bases: TGCGCCAGCAGCTTGGGCCCGGAATCCTATGGCTACACCTTC.

The chain uses TRBV5-1 and TRBJ2-3; D uncertain. Germline-derived CDR1 and CDR2 are SGHRS and YFSETQ. Trimming stripped 0 bases from V and 2 bases from J, with 10 bases between. The CDR3 consists of 15 residues. DNA for the CDR3: TGCGCCAGCAGCTTGGGCGGAATAATCACAGATACGCAGTATTTT. It specifies CASSLGGIITDTQYF.

The table lists this clonotype with a few counts. This sequence joins TRBV12-3 or TRBV12-4 and TRBJ2-7, with a tentative D call TRBD2 (5 bases). Trimming removed 3 bases at V and 2 bases at J, with 11 bases between. This CDR3 is 14 amino acids long. The CDR3 loop is CASSFRGSPYEQYF. The CDR3 coding sequence is TGTGCCAGCAGTTTTAGAGGGAGCCCCTACGAGCAGTACTTC.

J is TRBJ2-7 and V is TRBV4-1, with 10 nucleotides matching TRBD1. V lost 3 bases, J lost 5 bases, and 10 bases stayed unmatched. The CDR3 runs 16 residues. Looked up from germline, CDR1 is MGHRA and CDR2 is YSYEKL. The CDR3 region has the DNA TGCGCCAGCAGCCATCGCAAGACAGGGGGCATTAACGAGCAGTACTTC. Protein product: CASSHRKTGGINEQYF.

This clonotype was seen just once. The rearrangement uses TRBV29-1 and TRBJ2-7; D gene unclear. The CDR3 contains 13 residues. Trimming cost V 1 base and J 1 base, with 8 bases left between them. From germline, CDR1 is SQVTM and CDR2 ANQGSEA. The CDR3 sequence: CSVEGLGSYEQYF. For the CDR3, the DNA is TGCAGCGTTGAAGGCCTGGGGTCCTACGAGCAGTACTTC.